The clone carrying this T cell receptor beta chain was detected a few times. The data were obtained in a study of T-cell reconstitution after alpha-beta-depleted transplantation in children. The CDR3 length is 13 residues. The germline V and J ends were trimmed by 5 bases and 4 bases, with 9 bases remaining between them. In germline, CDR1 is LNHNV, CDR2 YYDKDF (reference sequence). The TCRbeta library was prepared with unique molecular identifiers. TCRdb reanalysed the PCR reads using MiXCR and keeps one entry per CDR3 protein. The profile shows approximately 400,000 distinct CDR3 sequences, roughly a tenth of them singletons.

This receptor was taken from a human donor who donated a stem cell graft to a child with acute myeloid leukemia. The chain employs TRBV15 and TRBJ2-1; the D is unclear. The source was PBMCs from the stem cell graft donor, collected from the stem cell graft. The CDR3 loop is CATSSDTYNEQFF. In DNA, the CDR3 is TGTGCCACCAGCTCCGACACATACAATGAGCAGTTCTTC.